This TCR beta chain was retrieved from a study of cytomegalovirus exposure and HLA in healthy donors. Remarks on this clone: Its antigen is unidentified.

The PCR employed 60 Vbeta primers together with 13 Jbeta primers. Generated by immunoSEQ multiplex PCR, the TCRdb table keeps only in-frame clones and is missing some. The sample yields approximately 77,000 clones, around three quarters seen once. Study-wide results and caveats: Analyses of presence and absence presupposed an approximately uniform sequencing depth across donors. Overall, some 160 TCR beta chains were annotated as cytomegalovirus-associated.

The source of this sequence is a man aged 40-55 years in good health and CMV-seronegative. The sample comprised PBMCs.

The CDR3 region is CASTGQAQPQHF. The CDR3 DNA reads as TGTGCCAGCACAGGACAAGCTCAGCCCCAGCATTTT. The gene calls are TRBV28 and TRBJ1-5; perhaps TRBD1 as D (5 bases). V lost 7 bases and J 6 bases, leaving 10 bases between the germline ends. Looked up from germline, CDR1 is MDHEN and CDR2 is SYDVKM. The CDR3 sequence is 12 residues long.